Ten or more counts support the clone carrying this TCR beta chain. The antigen is undetermined. The CDR3 contains 16 residues. Germline CDR1 is LGHDT and CDR2 is YNNKEL (reference sequence). The V end was cut by 2 bases, the J end by 0 bases, with 11 bases between. RNA transcripts gave rise to amplified TCR beta CDR3 regions. HTBI primers were employed in a first-round RT-PCR of the TCR CDR3. One entry per CDR3 protein results from TCRdb running MiXCR on the multiplex PCR reads. Of 400,000 to 500,000 distinct CDR3 sequences listed, around an eighth are singletons. This sample stems from a study of T cells in Graves' hyperthyroidism and ophthalmopathy. Study-wide points: From stable hyperthyroidism, ophthalmopathy was separated by a 13 V-J model.

The sample was blood. This clonotype was sampled from a woman aged 18-35 years with Graves' hyperthyroidism. The chain is built from TRBV3-1 and TRBJ2-4; weak D call: TRBD2 (5 bases). The CDR3 here is CASSQPGLLAKNIQYF. DNA of the CDR3: TGTGCCAGCAGCCAACCTGGACTTTTAGCCAAAAACATTCAGTACTTC. Complete variable domain (other parts from reference TRBV3-1 and TRBJ2-4): DTAVSQTPKYLVTQMGNDKSIKCEQNLGHDTMYWYKQDSKKFLKIMFSYNNKELIINETVPNRFSPKSPDKAHLNLHINSLELGDSAVYFCASSQPGLLAKNIQYFGAGTRLSVL.